This entry concerns a single TCR beta chain. As yet, its antigen is unknown. CDR1 and CDR2 from the germline V gene are GTSNPN and SVGIG (reference sequence). The CDR3 contains 14 residues. Between the trimmed V and J ends, which lost 1 base and 7 bases, there was a span of 13 bases. Clones were sequenced by immunoSEQ multiplex PCR, and TCRdb holds only the in-frame ones, with some missing. The repertoire includes 4,200 or so clones, about a sixth of them detected once, and 19% sits in the top ten. The sample belongs to a study of T cell clonotyping in hematopoietic cell transplantation. Study observations and caveats: CD4 and CD8 repertoire contributions could not be separated without sorting.

The specimen comprised peripheral blood mononuclear cells, sampled 30 days after allogeneic stem cell transplant. The source of this sequence is a male patient aged 45-59 years who had an allogeneic stem cell transplant from a related donor, so the T cells may come from the graft donor. Some clones in this sample may be carry-over from other donors' samples. The chain joins TRBV30 to TRBJ2-2, with D perhaps assigned TRBD1 or TRBD2 (6 bases each). CDR3 region: CAWSAGAHVGELFF. In DNA form, the CDR3 reads TGTGCCTGGAGTGCGGGGGCGCATGTCGGGGAGCTGTTTTTT.